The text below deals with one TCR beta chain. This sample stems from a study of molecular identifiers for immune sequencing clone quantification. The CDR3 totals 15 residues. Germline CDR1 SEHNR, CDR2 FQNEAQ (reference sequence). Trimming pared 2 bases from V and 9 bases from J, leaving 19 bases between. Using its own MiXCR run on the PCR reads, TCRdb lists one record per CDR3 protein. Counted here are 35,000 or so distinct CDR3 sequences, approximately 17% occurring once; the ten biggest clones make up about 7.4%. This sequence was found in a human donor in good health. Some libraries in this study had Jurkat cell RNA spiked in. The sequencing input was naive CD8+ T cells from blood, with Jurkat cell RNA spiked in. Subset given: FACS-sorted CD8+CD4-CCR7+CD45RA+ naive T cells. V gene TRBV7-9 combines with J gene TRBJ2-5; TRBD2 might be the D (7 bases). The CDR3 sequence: CASSLPQGSGEAQYF. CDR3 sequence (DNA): TGTGCCAGCAGCTTACCACAGGGAAGCGGGGAGGCCCAGTACTTC.